This T cell receptor (beta chain) was retrieved from a study of cytomegalovirus exposure and HLA in healthy donors. Study findings and constraints: Most subjects' HLA-A and HLA-B alleles were reportedly predicted from TCR beta sequences. The listing of 150 to 200 TCR beta chains classed them as cytomegalovirus-associated.

Unmatched junction bases numbered 7, after V lost 6 bases and J lost 5 bases. Germline CDR1 is SQVTM and CDR2 is ANQGSEA. This CDR3 has 13 amino acids. The PCR contained 60 Vbeta and 13 Jbeta primers. Profiled with immunoSEQ multiplex PCR; TCRdb holds only in-frame clones, not every one. The repertoire has approximately 130,000 clones, roughly 72% of them found once; the top ten carry less than 2%. This clone came up a few times. Its antigen is unknown. Sequenced sample: PBMCs. The rearrangement joins TRBV29-1 to TRBJ2-3, with TRBD2 identical over 8 bases. The source of this sequence is a woman aged 45-65 years in good health and CMV-seronegative. CDR3 sequence reads: CSVQAGVGDTQYF. The CDR3, as DNA: TGCAGCGTCCAAGCGGGAGTGGGAGATACGCAGTATTTT.